The 8 T cell receptor beta chains below come from one sample, sequenced in a study of neoadjuvant anti-PD-1 for oral cavity cancer. Some clones are missing from TCRdb's copy, which holds only in-frame ones; the method was immunoSEQ multiplex PCR. The table includes about 12,000 clones, about 76% detected once. As for time point: after neoadjuvant nivolumab, at surgical resection. The material was PBMCs, obtained after nivolumab (anti-PD-1) treatment. These receptors came from a person aged 35 to 85 with oral cavity squamous cell carcinoma.

J is TRBJ2-5 and V is TRBV27; D unresolved. The V end lost 10 bases, the J end lost 5 bases, and 26 bases lay between the germline ends. The CDR3 runs 16 residues. Germline CDR1 and CDR2: MNHEY and SMNVEV (reference sequence). CDR3 sequence: CATTYGLGPRLETQYF. CDR3 DNA sequence: TGTGCCACCACCTACGGCCTCGGCCCCCGGTTGGAGACCCAGTACTTC.

The rearrangement uses TRBV9 and TRBJ2-2; maybe TRBD1 (5 bases). CDR1 is SGDLS and CDR2 is YYNGEE in the germline V gene. The CDR3 length is 18 residues. The V and J ends lost 3 bases and 0 bases respectively, with 18 bases between them. CDR3: CASSGKWGRPTNTGELFF. The CDR3 nucleotides read TGTGCCAGCAGCGGAAAATGGGGCAGACCTACGAACACCGGGGAGCTGTTTTTT.

This chain connects TRBV30 to TRBJ1-1; TRBD1 might be the D (5 bases). Germline CDR1 GTSNPN, CDR2 SVGIG (reference sequence). V was trimmed by 4 bases and J by 1 base, leaving 13 bases between them. The length of the CDR3 is 14 residues. CDR3 bases: TGTGCCTGGAAGTGGAAGGGGACGAACACTGAAGCTTTCTTT. It is translated as CAWKWKGTNTEAFF.

This chain joins TRBV6-1 and TRBJ1-5; TRBD1 is a possible D gene (5 bases). Looked up from germline, CDR1 is MNHNS and CDR2 is SASEGT. CDR3 length equals 16 residues. The V and J ends lost 4 bases and 1 base respectively, with 14 bases between them. CDR3 protein: CASSVLSGTSNQPQHF. CDR3 sequence (DNA): TGTGCCAGCAGTGTTTTATCGGGGACGAGCAATCAGCCCCAGCATTTT.

J is TRBJ2-5 and V is TRBV5-1; TRBD2 is a possible D gene (6 bases). In germline, CDR1 is SGHRS, CDR2 YFSETQ. This CDR3 contains 12 residues. With 8 bases removed from V and 4 bases from J, the gap between germline ends came to 12 bases. CDR3: CASRGLGETQYF. As DNA, the CDR3 is TGCGCCAGTCGGGGACTGGGAGAGACCCAGTACTTC.

The rearrangement uses TRBV2 and TRBJ2-2; D gene uncertain. Germline assignment: CDR1 SNHLY and CDR2 FYNNEI. The CDR3 runs to 14 residues. V was trimmed by 4 bases and J by 3 bases, leaving 9 bases between them. The chain's CDR3 is CASSGADDTGELFF. For the CDR3, the DNA is TGTGCCAGCAGTGGTGCGGATGACACCGGGGAGCTGTTTTTT. Full variable domain (outside the CDR3, taken from reference TRBV2 and TRBJ2-2): EPEVTQTPSHQVTQMGQEVILRCVPISNHLYFYWYRQILGQKVEFLVSFYNNEISEKSEIFDDQFSVERPDGSNFTLKIRSTKLEDSAMYFCASSGADDTGELFFGEGSRLTVL.

In nucleotides, the CDR3 is TGTGCCAGCAGTGAAGGATCGGCCAGCTCCTACGAGCAGTACTTC. Translated, it gives CASSEGSASSYEQYF. The chain links TRBV6-1 to TRBJ2-7; D is unresolved. With 1 base removed from V and 0 bases from J, the gap between germline ends came to 10 bases. The V gene's germline CDR1 is MNHNS and CDR2 SASEGT. The CDR3 totals 15 residues.

V and J are TRBV30 and TRBJ2-1; 12 bases fit TRBD2. CDR1 and CDR2 (germline): GTSNPN, SVGIG (reference sequence). The CDR3 runs 17 residues. V was clipped by 0 bases and J by 6 bases; unmatched bases: 9. The CDR3, as DNA: TGTGCCTGGAGTGTACTAGGGCTAGCGGGGGGGCTCAATGAGCAGTTCTTC. As protein: CAWSVLGLAGGLNEQFF.